This note documents a single T cell receptor (beta chain) sequence. CDR1 is SGHRS and CDR2 is YFSETQ in the germline V gene. The CDR3 has 15 residues. Trimming stripped 4 bases from V and 2 bases from J, with 15 bases between. In the authors' methods: Nucleated cell number was recorded as an estimate derived from reference gene primer amplification. Some clones are missing from TCRdb's copy, which holds only in-frame ones; the method was immunoSEQ multiplex PCR. V, J and clone size are taken as reported in that table, and D and trimming were inferred from the DNA itself. The table includes 55,000 to 75,000 clones, about 82% detected once. This entry belongs to a study of blood T cell repertoires in COVID-19. Study as a whole: T cells, B-cell-depleted T cells, or PBMCs supplied cDNA or gDNA.

The sample consisted of peripheral blood. The source is a human donor in a cohort sampled during active COVID-19. This rearrangement joins TRBV5-1 to TRBJ2-5; D is possibly TRBD1 (5 bases). The CDR3 DNA reads TGCGCCAGCAGCCCCAGGGATGGGCGGCAAGAGACCCAGTACTTC. Encoded protein: CASSPRDGRQETQYF.